This T cell receptor beta chain is drawn from a study of OX40 agonist ivuxolimab in advanced cancers. The assay was immunoSEQ multiplex PCR, and TCRdb's table has in-frame clones only and misses some. The repertoire holds 80,000 or so clones, with 86% as singletons. Germline V gene lookup returns CDR1 SGHTA and CDR2 FQGNSA. V lost 4 bases, J lost 2 bases, and 13 bases stayed unmatched. The CDR3 is made up of 18 amino acids. The TCR originated in an adult with an advanced solid tumor such as melanoma, head and neck, liver or kidney cancer. The chain couples TRBV7-2 to TRBJ2-4; 8 nucleotides line up with TRBD2. Source: CD4+ or CD8+ T cells sorted from blood, taken in a trial of the OX40 agonist ivuxolimab. This CDR3 is CASSSAIGREVTKNIQYF. Written as DNA, the CDR3 is TGTGCCAGCAGCTCGGCAATCGGGCGGGAGGTTACCAAAAACATTCAGTACTTC.